This TCR beta chain is from a study of CD8+CD57+ T cells in acquired aplastic anemia. Across the whole study: DNA recovered from sorted CD4+ and CD8+ cells had a mean of about 3 ug. Reads per healthy sample averaged around 10 million (CD4+) and approximately 12 million (CD8+).

The study's findings and limits: Significant differences in CD8+ Simpson's diversity were not observed between patients and controls. In common between the patients and the controls were some 28 CD8+ CDR3 sequences.

A note on this clonotype: The antigen remains undetermined.

The template used for profiling TCR beta VDJ and CDR3 was genomic DNA. TCRdb re-called the reads through MiXCR, storing one row per CDR3 protein. The repertoire consists of around 400,000 distinct CDR3 sequences, with 65% to 80% occurring once and the leading ten covering 3% to 4.5%. This TCR was sampled from a human donor in good health, serving as a control. Sequenced: sorted CD4+, CD8+, or CD8+CD57+ T cells (not recorded which) from PBMCs.

CDR3 region: CASTPEKSTDTQYF. CDR3 DNA: TGTGCCAGCACCCCAGAGAAATCCACAGATACGCAGTATTTT. V gene TRBV12-3 or TRBV12-4 combines with J gene TRBJ2-3; no clear D gene. Trimming cost V 7 bases and J 2 bases, with 13 bases left between them. The CDR3 spans 14 residues.